This is a list of T cell receptor beta chains from one sample in a study of response to subunit inactivated influenza vaccine. TCRdb fed the RT-PCR reads into MiXCR, producing one record per CDR3 protein. The profile shows just over 300,000 distinct CDR3 sequences, roughly 20% of them singletons. Sequenced here: PBMCs from blood, sampled about 19 months after vaccination. The receptors derive from a man aged 50-75 years who received an inactivated influenza vaccine. Each CDR3 is given with its conserved first and last residue. The D gene is left open where the match is weak. The listing skips clone size in some rows; elsewhere it reads once, few, many or a size class.

CAWTPTPNLSRLFF,TGTGCCTGGACTCCGACCCCCAACTTATCTCGATTGTTCTTC,TRBJ2-1,.,TRBV30,.
CASSPTRGRSTYNEQFF,TGCGCCAGCAGCCCCACAAGGGGCAGGAGCACCTACAATGAGCAGTTCTTC,TRBJ2-1,.,TRBV4-1,.
CASSGQGFNSPLHF,TGTGCCAGCAGTGGACAGGGGTTCAATTCACCCCTCCACTTT,TRBJ1-6,few,TRBV12-3/TRBV12-4,TRBD1
CASSVDPGSNQPQHF,TGTGCCAGCAGCGTAGATCCGGGTAGCAATCAGCCCCAGCATTTT,TRBJ1-5,many,TRBV9,.
CASTPGGARETQYF,TGCGCCAGCACACCTGGGGGGGCCCGGGAGACCCAGTACTTC,TRBJ2-5,.,TRBV5-1,.
CASSGGGRSNQPQHF,TGTGCCAGCAGTGGGGGGGGACGCAGCAATCAGCCCCAGCATTTT,TRBJ1-5,.,TRBV2,.
CASSLVSDTDTQYF,TGCGCCAGCAGCTTGGTGTCTGACACAGATACGCAGTATTTT,TRBJ2-3,few,TRBV5-1,.
CASSEVRNSPLHF,TGTGCCAGCAGTGAAGTTCGGAATTCACCCCTCCACTTT,TRBJ1-6,.,TRBV6-4,.
CASSLLSPSYNEQFF,TGTGCCAGCAGTTTACTTAGTCCCTCCTACAATGAGCAGTTCTTC,TRBJ2-1,.,TRBV12-3/TRBV12-4,.
CASRPPEGYEQYF,TGTGCCAGCCGGCCCCCGGAAGGGTACGAGCAGTACTTC,TRBJ2-7,few,TRBV18,.
CASSWAGRASGELFF,TGTGCCAGCAGTTGGGCCGGGAGGGCCTCCGGGGAGCTGTTTTTT,TRBJ2-2,.,TRBV12-3/TRBV12-4,TRBD2
CASSLGPPNQPQHF,TGCGCCAGCAGCTTGGGGCCACCTAATCAGCCCCAGCATTTT,TRBJ1-5,.,TRBV5-1,.
CASSLSIRSSGNTIYF,TGTGCCAGCAGCTTAAGTATCAGGAGCTCTGGAAACACCATATATTTT,TRBJ1-3,.,TRBV7-2,.
CASRVRNTGELFF,TGTGCCAGCAGGGTCAGGAACACCGGGGAGCTGTTTTTT,TRBJ2-2,few,TRBV2,.
CASSQDFAGEAYNEQFF,TGTGCCAGCAGCCAAGATTTCGCGGGAGAGGCCTACAATGAGCAGTTCTTC,TRBJ2-1,many,TRBV3-1,TRBD2
CASSFGGTDTQYF,TGTGCCAGCAGTTTTGGGGGCACAGATACGCAGTATTTT,TRBJ2-3,many,TRBV27,.
CASSFTSPLHF,TGTGCCAGCAGTTTTACCTCACCCCTCCACTTT,TRBJ1-6,.,TRBV28,.
CATSRDKSNQPQHF,TGTGCCACCAGCAGAGATAAGAGCAATCAGCCCCAGCATTTT,TRBJ1-5,.,TRBV15,.
CASSQAGHSNQPQHF,TGTGCCAGCAGCCAGGCGGGGCATAGCAATCAGCCCCAGCATTTT,TRBJ1-5,few,TRBV3-1,.